This entry lists 3 T cell receptor beta chains sequenced from one sample in a study of cytomegalovirus exposure and HLA in healthy donors. Libraries were prepared by immunoSEQ multiplex PCR; TCRdb keeps only in-frame clonotypes and omits some of them. The sample contains 210,000 or so clones, 70% to 90% of which appear only once. The sample comprised PBMCs. Receptor source: a woman aged 18 to 35 in good health and CMV-seronegative.

The gene calls are TRBV20-1 and TRBJ1-1; TRBD1 matches 9 bases. This CDR3 comprises 11 residues. V shed 1 base and J 10 bases; nucleotides not matched to a gene: 1. The germline V gene encodes CDR1 DFQATT and CDR2 SNEGSKA (reference sequence). The DNA for the CDR3 is TGCAGTGCTAGAGGACAGGGGGGAGCTTTCTTT. The encoded protein is CSARGQGGAFF.

The chain is built from TRBV28 and TRBJ2-1; 13 bases fit TRBD2. The CDR3 is 17 residues long. Germline CDR1 is MDHEN and CDR2 is SYDVKM. V lost 5 bases, J lost 0 bases, and 4 bases stayed unmatched. The CDR3 DNA reads as TGTGCCAGCAGTACTAGCGGGAGGGGAAGCTCCTACAATGAGCAGTTCTTC. The encoded protein is CASSTSGRGSSYNEQFF. Full variable domain (missing parts from reference TRBV28 and TRBJ2-1): DVKVTQSSRYLVKRTGEKVFLECVQDMDHENMFWYRQDPGLGLRLIYFSYDVKMKEKGDIPEGYSVSREKKERFSLILESASTNQTSMYLCASSTSGRGSSYNEQFFGPGTRLTVL.

This clone appeared once. The chain combines TRBV7-9 with TRBJ2-7; no reliable D call. Trimming took off 4 bases at V and 4 bases at J, with 14 bases between the two ends. The CDR3 spans 14 residues. In germline, CDR1 is SEHNR, CDR2 FQNEAQ (reference sequence). Written as DNA, the CDR3 is TGTGCCAGCAGCTCAGAGGTGCAAACTTACGAGCAGTACTTC. It encodes CASSSEVQTYEQYF.